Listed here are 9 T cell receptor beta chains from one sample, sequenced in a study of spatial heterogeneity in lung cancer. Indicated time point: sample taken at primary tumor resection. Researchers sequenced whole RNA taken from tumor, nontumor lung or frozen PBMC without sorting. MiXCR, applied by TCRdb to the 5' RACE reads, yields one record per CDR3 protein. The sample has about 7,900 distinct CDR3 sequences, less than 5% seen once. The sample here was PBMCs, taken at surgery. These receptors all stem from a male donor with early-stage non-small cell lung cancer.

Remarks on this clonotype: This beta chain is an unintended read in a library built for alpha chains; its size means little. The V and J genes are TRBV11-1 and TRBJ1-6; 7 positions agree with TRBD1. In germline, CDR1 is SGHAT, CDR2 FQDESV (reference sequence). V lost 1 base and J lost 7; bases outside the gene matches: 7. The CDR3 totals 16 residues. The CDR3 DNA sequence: TGTGCCAGCAGCTTAGAGACCGGGACAGCCAATTCACCCCTCCACTTT. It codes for CASSLETGTANSPLHF.

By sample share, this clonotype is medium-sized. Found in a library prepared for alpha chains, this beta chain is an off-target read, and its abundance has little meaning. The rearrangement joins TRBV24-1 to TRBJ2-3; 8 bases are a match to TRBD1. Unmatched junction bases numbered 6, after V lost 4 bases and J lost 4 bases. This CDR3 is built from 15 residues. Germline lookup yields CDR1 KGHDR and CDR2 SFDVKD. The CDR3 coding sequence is TGTGCCACCAGTGACACGGGACAGGCATCAGATACGCAGTATTTT. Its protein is CATSDTGQASDTQYF.

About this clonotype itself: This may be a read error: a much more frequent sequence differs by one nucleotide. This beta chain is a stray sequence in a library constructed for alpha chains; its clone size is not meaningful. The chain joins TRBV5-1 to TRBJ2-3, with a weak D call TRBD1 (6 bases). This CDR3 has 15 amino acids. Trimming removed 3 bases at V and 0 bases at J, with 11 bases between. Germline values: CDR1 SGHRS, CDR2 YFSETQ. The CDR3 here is CASSYLGASTDTQYF. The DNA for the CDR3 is TGCGCCAGCAGCTATTTGGGGGCTAGCACAGATACGCAGTATTTT.

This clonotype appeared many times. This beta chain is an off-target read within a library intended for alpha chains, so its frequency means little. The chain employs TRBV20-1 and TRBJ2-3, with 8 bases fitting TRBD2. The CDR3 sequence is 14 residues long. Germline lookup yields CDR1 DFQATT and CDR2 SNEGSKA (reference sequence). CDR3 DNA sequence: TGCAGCCCGGGGGGGCGCTTTAGCACAGATACGCAGTATTTT. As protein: CSPGGRFSTDTQYF.

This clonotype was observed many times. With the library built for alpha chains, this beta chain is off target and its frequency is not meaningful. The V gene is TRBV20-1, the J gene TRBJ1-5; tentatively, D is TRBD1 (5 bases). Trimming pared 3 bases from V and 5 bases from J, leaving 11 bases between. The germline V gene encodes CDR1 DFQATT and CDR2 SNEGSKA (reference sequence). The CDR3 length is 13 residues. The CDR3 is CSASKGRDQPQHF. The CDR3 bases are TGCAGTGCTAGCAAGGGGAGGGATCAGCCCCAGCATTTT.

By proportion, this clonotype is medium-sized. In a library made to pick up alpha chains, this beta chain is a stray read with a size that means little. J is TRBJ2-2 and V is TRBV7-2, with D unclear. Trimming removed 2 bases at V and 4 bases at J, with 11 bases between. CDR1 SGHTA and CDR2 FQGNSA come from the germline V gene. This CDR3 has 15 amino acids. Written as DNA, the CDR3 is TGTGCCAGCAGCTTAAAGTTGGGTCTCACCGGGGAGCTGTTTTTT. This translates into CASSLKLGLTGELFF.

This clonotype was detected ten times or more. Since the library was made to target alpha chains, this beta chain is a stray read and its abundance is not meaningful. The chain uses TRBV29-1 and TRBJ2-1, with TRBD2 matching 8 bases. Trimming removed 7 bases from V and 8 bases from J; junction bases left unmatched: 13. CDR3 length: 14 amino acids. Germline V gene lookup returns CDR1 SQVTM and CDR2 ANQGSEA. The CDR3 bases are TGCAGCGGGGCCTACGGGGGGGCCAGCGATGAGCAGTTCTTC. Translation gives CSGAYGGASDEQFF.

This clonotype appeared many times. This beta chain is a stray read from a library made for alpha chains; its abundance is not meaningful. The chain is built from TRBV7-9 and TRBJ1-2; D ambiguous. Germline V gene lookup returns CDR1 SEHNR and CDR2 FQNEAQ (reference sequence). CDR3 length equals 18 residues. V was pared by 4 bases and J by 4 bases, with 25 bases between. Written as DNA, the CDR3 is TGTGCCAGCAGCTGGCCACGCCACGCCTGGAATTTCGCCTATGGCTACACCTTC. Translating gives CASSWPRHAWNFAYGYTF.

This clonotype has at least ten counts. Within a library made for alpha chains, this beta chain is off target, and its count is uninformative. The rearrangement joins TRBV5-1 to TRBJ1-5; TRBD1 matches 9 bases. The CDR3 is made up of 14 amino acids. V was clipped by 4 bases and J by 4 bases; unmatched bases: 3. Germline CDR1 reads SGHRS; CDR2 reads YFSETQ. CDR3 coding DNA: TGCGCCAGCAGCCTGACAGGGGGGAATCAGCCCCAGCATTTT. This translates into CASSLTGGNQPQHF.